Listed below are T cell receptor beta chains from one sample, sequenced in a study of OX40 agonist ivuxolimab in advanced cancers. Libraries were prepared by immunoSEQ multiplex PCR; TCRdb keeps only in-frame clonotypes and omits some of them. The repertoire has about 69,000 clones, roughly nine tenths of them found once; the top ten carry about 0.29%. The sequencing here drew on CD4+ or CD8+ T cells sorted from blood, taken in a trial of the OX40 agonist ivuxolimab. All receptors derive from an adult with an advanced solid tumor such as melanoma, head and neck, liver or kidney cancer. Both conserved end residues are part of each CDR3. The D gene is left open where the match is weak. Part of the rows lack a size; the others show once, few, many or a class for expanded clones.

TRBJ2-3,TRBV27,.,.,TGTGCCAGCAGCTCCAGGTGGTACACGGATACGCAGTATTTT,CASSSRWYTDTQYF
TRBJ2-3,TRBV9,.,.,TGTGCCAGCAGCGTTATGGCGGGGAGCACAGATACGCAGTATTTT,CASSVMAGSTDTQYF
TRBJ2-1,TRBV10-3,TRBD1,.,TGTGCCACCCGGGACAGAAGCTCCTACAATGAGCAGTTCTTC,CATRDRSSYNEQFF
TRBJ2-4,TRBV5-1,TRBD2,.,TGCGCCAGCAGCTTCGTAGCGGGAGGGGACATTCAGTACTTC,CASSFVAGGDIQYF
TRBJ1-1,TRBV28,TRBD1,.,TGTGCCAGCAGAAAGCACGACAGGGCCGGAGGCACTGAAGCTTTCTTT,CASRKHDRAGGTEAFF
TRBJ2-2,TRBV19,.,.,TGTGCCAGTAGTTTGACAGGGAGGACCGGGGAGCTGTTTTTT,CASSLTGRTGELFF
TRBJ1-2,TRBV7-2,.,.,TGTGCCAGCAGCCGAGTGGGGGGCGACTATGGCTACACCTTC,CASSRVGGDYGYTF
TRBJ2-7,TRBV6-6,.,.,TGTGCCAGCAGTCAAACAGGCGAGCAGTACTTC,CASSQTGEQYF
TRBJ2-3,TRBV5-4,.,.,TGTGCCAGCAGCCTCCCCGCCGGCACAGATACGCAGTATTTT,CASSLPAGTDTQYF
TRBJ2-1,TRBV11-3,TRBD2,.,TGTGCCAGCAGCTTAGTTTCCGGGACTAGCGGGCCATACAATGAGCAGTTCTTC,CASSLVSGTSGPYNEQFF
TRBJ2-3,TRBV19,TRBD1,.,TGTGCCAGTAGCAGGGACAGGGTTACAGATACGCAGTATTTT,CASSRDRVTDTQYF
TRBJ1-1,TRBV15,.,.,TGTGCCACCAGCAGAGAAGGGGTGAGGAACACTGAAGCTTTCTTT,CATSREGVRNTEAFF
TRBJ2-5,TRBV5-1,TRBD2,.,TGCGCCAGCAGCTTGGCCCCAGCGGGACAAGAGACCCAGTACTTC,CASSLAPAGQETQYF
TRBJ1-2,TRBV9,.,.,TGTGCCAGCAGCGTAGATCCAGGGACTAACTATGGCTACACCTTC,CASSVDPGTNYGYTF
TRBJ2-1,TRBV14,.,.,TGTGCCAGCAGCCAATGGGAGGGGGGACGGTTGGAGCAGTTCTTC,CASSQWEGGRLEQFF
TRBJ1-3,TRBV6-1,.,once,TGTGCCAGCACACGGGCTGGGGTAGGAAACACCATATATTTT,CASTRAGVGNTIYF
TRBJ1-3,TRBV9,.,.,TGTGCCAGCAGCGTAGACAGCTCTGGAAACACCATATATTTT,CASSVDSSGNTIYF
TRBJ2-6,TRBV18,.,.,TGTGCCAGCTCACCCGTTGGGGGTGTTGGGGCCAACGTCCTGACTTTC,CASSPVGGVGANVLTF
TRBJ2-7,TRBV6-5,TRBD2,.,TGTGCCAGCAGTCCACCCTTAGCGGGCGTCAACGAGCAGTACTTC,CASSPPLAGVNEQYF
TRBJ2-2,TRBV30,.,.,TGTGCCTGGACGGGTGCCGGGGAGCTGTTTTTT,CAWTGAGELFF
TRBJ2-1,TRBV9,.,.,TGTGCCAGCAGCGTAGGAGTCCTAGCTTCTAACTCCTACAATGAGCAGTTCTTC,CASSVGVLASNSYNEQFF
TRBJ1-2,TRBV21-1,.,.,TGTGCCAGCAGCGGAACCGGGACAGGGGGCCCGTTACGTGGCTACACCTTC,CASSGTGTGGPLRGYTF
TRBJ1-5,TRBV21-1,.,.,TGTGCCAGCAGCAAACGGTGCAATCAGCCCCAGCATTTT,CASSKRCNQPQHF
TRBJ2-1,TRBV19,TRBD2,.,TGTGCCAGTAGTATACAGAGACCGGGACTAGAGCAGTTCTTC,CASSIQRPGLEQFF
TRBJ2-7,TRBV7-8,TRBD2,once,TGTGCCAGCAGTTTCCCTAGCGGGAGTTACGAGCAGTACTTC,CASSFPSGSYEQYF
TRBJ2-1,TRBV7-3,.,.,TGTGCCAGCAGCGGGAAGAATTACAATGAGCAGTTCTTC,CASSGKNYNEQFF
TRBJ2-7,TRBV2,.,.,TGTGCCAGCAGCCAGCGGGCGCCTCACTACGAGCAGTACTTC,CASSQRAPHYEQYF
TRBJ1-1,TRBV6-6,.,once,TGTGCCAGCAGCGCCGCTGGGGCAGGCGGTGAAGCTTTCTTT,CASSAAGAGGEAFF
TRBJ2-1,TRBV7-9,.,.,TGTGCCAGCAGCTTAGATCGGGGAAGCTCCTACAATGAGCAGTTCTTC,CASSLDRGSSYNEQFF
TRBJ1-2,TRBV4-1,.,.,TGCGCCAGCAGCCAAGAGGGCAGTACGAACTATGGCTACACCTTC,CASSQEGSTNYGYTF
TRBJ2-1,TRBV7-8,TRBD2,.,TGTGCCAGCAGCTCCGGGACTAGCGGGAGGGCACGAAATGAGCAGTTCTTC,CASSSGTSGRARNEQFF
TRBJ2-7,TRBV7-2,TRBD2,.,TGTGCCAGCAGCCCTCAACACCCGGGACTAGCGGGAAGCGAGCAGTACTTC,CASSPQHPGLAGSEQYF
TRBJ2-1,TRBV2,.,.,TGTGCCAGCAGCTACCGACGATACAATGAGCAGTTCTTC,CASSYRRYNEQFF
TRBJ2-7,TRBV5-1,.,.,TGCGCCAGCAGCTTGCGCTCCCGTGACGAGCAGTACTTC,CASSLRSRDEQYF
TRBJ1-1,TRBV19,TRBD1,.,TGTGCCAGTAGGCGGACAGGGGCATTCATGAACACTGAAGCTTTCTTT,CASRRTGAFMNTEAFF